These 9 T cell receptor beta chains came from one sample sequenced in a study of CD8+CD57+ T cells in acquired aplastic anemia. Both TCR beta VDJ combination and CDR3 sequence profiling were carried out. Genomic DNA was the template for this profiling. TCRdb reprocessed the reads with MiXCR, giving one entry per CDR3 protein. The sample comprises about 71,000 distinct CDR3 sequences, almost 55% of which are singletons, and around 8% rests with the top ten. What was sequenced was sorted CD4+, CD8+, or CD8+CD57+ T cells (not recorded which) from PBMCs. These receptors were taken from a human donor in good health, serving as a control.

The chain joins TRBV7-3 to TRBJ1-5; maybe TRBD1 (5 bases). In germline, CDR1 is SGHTA, CDR2 FQGTGA. CDR3 length: 13 residues. V was trimmed by 5 bases and J by 4 bases, leaving 9 bases between them. CDR3 region: CASSLGPNQPQHF. The CDR3 DNA is TGTGCCAGCAGCCTGGGACCGAATCAGCCCCAGCATTTT.

At least ten counts were recorded for this clonotype. The chain joins TRBV5-1 to TRBJ2-1; the match to TRBD2 covers 7 bases. Germline CDR1 SGHRS, CDR2 YFSETQ. The CDR3 length is 15 residues. V was clipped by 4 bases and J by 9 bases; unmatched bases: 13. In DNA, the CDR3 is TGCGCCAGCAGCCCGAGGGGCGGGAGTGACCCTGAGCAGTTCTTC. Translating gives CASSPRGGSDPEQFF.

This clonotype was seen a single time. The rearrangement uses TRBV15 and TRBJ1-6, with no clear D. V lost 2 bases, J lost 8 bases, and 10 bases lay in between. The CDR3 contains 14 residues. Germline V CDR1 and CDR2: LNHNV, YYDKDF (reference sequence). The CDR3 here is CATSRSDGDSPLHF. DNA of the CDR3: TGTGCCACCAGCAGATCAGACGGGGATTCACCCCTCCACTTT.

The chain is built from TRBV10-3 and TRBJ2-1; D unclear. The V and J ends lost 4 bases and 6 bases respectively, with 4 bases between them. CDR3 length: 11 amino acids. Germline CDR1 ENHRY, CDR2 SYGVKD. The CDR3 is CAISGSNEQFF. The CDR3 nucleotides read TGTGCCATCAGTGGGAGCAATGAGCAGTTCTTC.

This clonotype was detected many times. The V call is TRBV20-1, the J call TRBJ1-1, with TRBD1 as a possible D gene (5 bases). Trimming stripped 0 bases from V and 5 bases from J, with 13 bases between. From germline, CDR1 is DFQATT and CDR2 SNEGSKA (reference sequence). This CDR3 is built from 14 residues. The CDR3 DNA sequence: TGCAGTGCTAGAGATGATGACAGTAGGACTGAAGCTTTCTTT. The encoded protein is CSARDDDSRTEAFF.

This clonotype came up many times. This rearrangement joins TRBV27 to TRBJ2-1; D call uncertain. This CDR3 region has 13 residues. The germline V gene has CDR1 MNHEY and CDR2 SMNVEV (reference sequence). Trimming took off 5 bases at V and 8 bases at J, with 13 bases between the two ends. The CDR3 spells CASSLPRAHEQFF. For the CDR3, the DNA is TGTGCCAGCAGTCTCCCTCGAGCCCATGAGCAGTTCTTC.

On this clonotype: The conserved phenylalanine or tryptophan normally closing the CDR3 is absent here, so this likely arose from a read error. This sequence joins TRBV7-9 and TRBJ1-2; no firm D call. There are 14 residues in the CDR3. Per germline, CDR1 SEHNR and CDR2 FQNEAQ (reference sequence). V shed 2 bases and J shed 4 bases, with 11 bases lying between them. The CDR3 loop is CASSLPPGGYGYTI. DNA for the CDR3: TGTGCCAGCAGCTTACCCCCGGGCGGCTATGGCTACACCATC.

This clonotype was counted between two and nine times. The genes are TRBV12-3 or TRBV12-4 and TRBJ2-3; 13 bases fit TRBD2. V was clipped by 4 bases and J by 3 bases; unmatched bases: 13. The CDR3 contains 19 residues. CDR3 nucleotide sequence: TGTGCCAGCAGTTCGAGGCTGGGACTAGCGGGATATCGTACAGATACGCAGTATTTT. Translated: CASSSRLGLAGYRTDTQYF.

V gene TRBV25-1 combines with J gene TRBJ1-1; perhaps TRBD1 as D (6 bases). This CDR3 has 13 residues. V was trimmed by 6 bases and J by 11 bases, leaving 19 bases between them. CDR1 and CDR2 from the germline V gene are MGHDK and SYGVNS. CDR3 DNA sequence: TGTGCCAGCAGAGATCCCGGGACACTGCGGGCTTTCTTT. This gives the protein CASRDPGTLRAFF.